Below, one T cell receptor (beta chain) is given with its context. The CDR3 is 16 residues long. This sample is part of a study of blood T cell repertoires in COVID-19. How the authors handled the data: It was from reference gene primer amplification that nucleated cell counts were estimated. Only in-frame clones appear in the TCRdb table, and some are missing; sequencing was by immunoSEQ multiplex PCR. The DNA was the basis for D and trimming; V, J and clone size are from that table. This table holds hundreds of thousands of clones, 70% to 90% found once. The sample was PBMCs or T cells enriched from blood (not recorded which). The chain combines TRBV21-1 with TRBJ2-3; the listed D gene, TRBD2, was not tested against the DNA. TRBV21-1 is listed as a pseudogene. The sequence came from a man aged 25 to 40 with acute COVID-19. CDR3 protein: CASRRLDGRGVNTQYF. The DNA of the CDR3 is TGTGCCAGCCGACGACTAGATGGGCGGGGAGTAAATACGCAGTATTTT.